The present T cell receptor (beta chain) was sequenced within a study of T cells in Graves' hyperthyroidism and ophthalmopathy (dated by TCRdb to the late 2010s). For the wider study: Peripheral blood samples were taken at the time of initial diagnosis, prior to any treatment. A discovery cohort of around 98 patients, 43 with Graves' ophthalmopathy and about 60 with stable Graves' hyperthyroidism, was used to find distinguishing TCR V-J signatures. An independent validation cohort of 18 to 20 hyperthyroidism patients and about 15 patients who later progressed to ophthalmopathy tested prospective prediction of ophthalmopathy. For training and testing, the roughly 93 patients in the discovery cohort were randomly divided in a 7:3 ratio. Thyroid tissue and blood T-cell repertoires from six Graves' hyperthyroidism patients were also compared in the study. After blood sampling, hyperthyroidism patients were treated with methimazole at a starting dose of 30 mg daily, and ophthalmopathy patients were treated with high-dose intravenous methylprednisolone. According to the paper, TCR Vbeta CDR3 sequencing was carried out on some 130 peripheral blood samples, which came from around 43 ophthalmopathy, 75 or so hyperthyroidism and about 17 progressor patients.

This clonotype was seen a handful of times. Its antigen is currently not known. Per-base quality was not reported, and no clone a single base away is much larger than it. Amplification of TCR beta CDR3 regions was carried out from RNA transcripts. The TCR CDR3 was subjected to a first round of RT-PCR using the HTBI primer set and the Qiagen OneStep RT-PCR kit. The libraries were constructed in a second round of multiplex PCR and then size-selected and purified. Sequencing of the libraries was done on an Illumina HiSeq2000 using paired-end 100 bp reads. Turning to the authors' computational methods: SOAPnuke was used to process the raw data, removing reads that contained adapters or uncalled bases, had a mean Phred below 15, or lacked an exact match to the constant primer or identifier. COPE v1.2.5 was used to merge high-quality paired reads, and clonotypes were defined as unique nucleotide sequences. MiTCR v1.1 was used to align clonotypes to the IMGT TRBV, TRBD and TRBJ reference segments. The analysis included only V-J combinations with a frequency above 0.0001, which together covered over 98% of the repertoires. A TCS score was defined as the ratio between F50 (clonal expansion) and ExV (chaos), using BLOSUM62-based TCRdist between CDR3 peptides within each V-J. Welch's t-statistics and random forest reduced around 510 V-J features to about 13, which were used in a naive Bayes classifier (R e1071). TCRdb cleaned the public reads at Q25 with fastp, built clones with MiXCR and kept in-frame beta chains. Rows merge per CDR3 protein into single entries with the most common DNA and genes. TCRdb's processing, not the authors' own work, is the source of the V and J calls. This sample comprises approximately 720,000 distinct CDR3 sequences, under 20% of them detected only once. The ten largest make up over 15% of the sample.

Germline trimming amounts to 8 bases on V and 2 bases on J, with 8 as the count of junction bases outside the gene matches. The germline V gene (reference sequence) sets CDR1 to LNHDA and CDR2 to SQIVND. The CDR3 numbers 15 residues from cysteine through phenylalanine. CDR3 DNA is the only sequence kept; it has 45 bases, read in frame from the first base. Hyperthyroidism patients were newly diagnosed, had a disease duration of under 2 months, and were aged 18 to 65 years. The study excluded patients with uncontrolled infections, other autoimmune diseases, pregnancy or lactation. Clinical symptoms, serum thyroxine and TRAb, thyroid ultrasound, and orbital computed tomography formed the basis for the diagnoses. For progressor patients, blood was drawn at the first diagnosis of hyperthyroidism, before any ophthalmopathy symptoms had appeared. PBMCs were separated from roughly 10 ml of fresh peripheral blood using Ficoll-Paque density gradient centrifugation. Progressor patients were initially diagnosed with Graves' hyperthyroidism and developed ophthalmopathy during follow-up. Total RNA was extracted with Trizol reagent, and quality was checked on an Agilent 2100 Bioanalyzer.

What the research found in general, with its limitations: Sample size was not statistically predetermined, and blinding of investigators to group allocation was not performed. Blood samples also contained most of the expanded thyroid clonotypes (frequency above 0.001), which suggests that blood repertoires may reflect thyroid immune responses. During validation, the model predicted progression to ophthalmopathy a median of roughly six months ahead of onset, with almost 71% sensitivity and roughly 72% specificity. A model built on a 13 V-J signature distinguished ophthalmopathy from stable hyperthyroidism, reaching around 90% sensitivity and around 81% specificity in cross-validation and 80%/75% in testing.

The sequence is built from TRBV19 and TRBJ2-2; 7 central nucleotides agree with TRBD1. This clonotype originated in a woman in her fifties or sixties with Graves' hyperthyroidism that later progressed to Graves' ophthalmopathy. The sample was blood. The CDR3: CASDAGTANTGELFF. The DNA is TGTGCCAGTGACGCCGGGACAGCCAACACCGGGGAGCTGTTTTTT.